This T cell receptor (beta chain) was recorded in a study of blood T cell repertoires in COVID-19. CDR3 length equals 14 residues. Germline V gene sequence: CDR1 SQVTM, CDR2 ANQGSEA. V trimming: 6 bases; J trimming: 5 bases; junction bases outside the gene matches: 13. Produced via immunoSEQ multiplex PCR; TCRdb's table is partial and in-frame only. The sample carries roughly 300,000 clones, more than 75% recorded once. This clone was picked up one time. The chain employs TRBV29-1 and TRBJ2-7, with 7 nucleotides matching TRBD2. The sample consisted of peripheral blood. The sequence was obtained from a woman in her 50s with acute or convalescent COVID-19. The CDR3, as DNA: TGCAGCGTCCTACCTAGCGGCCCCGCTAACGAGCAGTACTTC. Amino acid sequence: CSVLPSGPANEQYF.